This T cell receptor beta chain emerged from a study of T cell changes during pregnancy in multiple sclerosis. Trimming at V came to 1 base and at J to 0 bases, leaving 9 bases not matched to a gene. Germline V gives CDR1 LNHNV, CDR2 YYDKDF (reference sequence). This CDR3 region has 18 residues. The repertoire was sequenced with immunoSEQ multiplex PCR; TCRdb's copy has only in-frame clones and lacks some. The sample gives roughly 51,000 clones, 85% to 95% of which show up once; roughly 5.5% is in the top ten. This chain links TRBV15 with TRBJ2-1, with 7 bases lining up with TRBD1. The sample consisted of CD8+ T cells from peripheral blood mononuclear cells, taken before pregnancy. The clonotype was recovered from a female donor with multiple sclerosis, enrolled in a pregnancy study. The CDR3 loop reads CATSRGTGVGSSYNEQFF. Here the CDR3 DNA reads TGTGCCACCAGCAGAGGGACAGGCGTGGGGAGCTCCTACAATGAGCAGTTCTTC. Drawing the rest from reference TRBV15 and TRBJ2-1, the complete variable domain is DAMVIQNPRYQVTQFGKPVTLSCSQTLNHNVMYWYQQKSSQAPKLLFHYYDKDFNNEADTPDNFQSRRPNTSFCFLDIRSPGLGDTAMYLCATSRGTGVGSSYNEQFFGPGTRLTVL.